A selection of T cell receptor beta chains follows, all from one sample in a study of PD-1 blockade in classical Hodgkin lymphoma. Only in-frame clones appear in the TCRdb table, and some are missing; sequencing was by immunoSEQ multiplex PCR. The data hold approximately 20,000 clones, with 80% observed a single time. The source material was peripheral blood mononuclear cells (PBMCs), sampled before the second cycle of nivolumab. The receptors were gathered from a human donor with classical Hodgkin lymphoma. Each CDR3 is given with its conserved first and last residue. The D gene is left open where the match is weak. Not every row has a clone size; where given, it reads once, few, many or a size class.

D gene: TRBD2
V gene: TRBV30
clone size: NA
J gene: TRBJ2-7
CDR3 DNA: TGTGCCGGACTAGCGGCGACCTACGAGCAGTACTTC
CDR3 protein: CAGLAATYEQYF

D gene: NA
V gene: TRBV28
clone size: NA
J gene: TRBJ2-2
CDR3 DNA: TGTGCCAGCAGTTTAGTGCGAAGGGGGCGACTAGCGAGTTACACCGGGGAGCTGTTTTTT
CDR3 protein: CASSLVRRGRLASYTGELFF

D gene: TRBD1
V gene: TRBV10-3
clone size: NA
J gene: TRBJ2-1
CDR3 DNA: TGTGCCATCAGTGAGTCCAGGGGGCTGGAGCAGTTCTTC
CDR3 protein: CAISESRGLEQFF

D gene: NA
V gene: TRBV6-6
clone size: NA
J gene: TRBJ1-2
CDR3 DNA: TGTGCCAGCAGTTACTCGAGCATCGCCCAACGCTACACCTTC
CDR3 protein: CASSYSSIAQRYTF

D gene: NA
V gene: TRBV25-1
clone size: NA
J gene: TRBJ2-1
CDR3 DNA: TGTGCCAGCAGTGACGTAAACGGACCTGAGCAGTTCTTC
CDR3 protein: CASSDVNGPEQFF

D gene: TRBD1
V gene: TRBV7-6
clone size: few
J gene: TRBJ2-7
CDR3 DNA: TGTGCCAGCAGCTTAGGGACAGGGACCTACGAGCAGTACTTC
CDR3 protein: CASSLGTGTYEQYF

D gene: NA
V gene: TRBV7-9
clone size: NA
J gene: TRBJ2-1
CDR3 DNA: TGTGCCAGCAGCTTAGCGCCCCCGGACTCCTGGGGGTACAATGAGCAGTTCTTC
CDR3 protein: CASSLAPPDSWGYNEQFF

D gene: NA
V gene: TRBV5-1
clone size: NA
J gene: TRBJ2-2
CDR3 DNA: TGCGCCAGCAGCTTGGTCGCAGGAGCGAACACCGGGGAGCTGTTTTTT
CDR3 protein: CASSLVAGANTGELFF

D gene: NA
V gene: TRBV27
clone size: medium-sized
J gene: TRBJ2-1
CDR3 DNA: TGTGCCAGCAGTTTGGGTAGGCACAATGAGCAGTTCTTC
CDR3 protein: CASSLGRHNEQFF

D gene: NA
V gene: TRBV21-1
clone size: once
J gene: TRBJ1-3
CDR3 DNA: TGTGCCAGCAGCCCTGGGACGGACTCTGGAAACACCATATATTTT
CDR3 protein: CASSPGTDSGNTIYF

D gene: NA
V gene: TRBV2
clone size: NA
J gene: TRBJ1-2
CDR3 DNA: TGTGCCAGCAGTGAATGGGACAAGGAGGGTTACACCTTC
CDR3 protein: CASSEWDKEGYTF

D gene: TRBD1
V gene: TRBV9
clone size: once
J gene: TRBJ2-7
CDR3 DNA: TGTGCCAGCAGCGTTACAGGGGGCGGCGAGCAGTACTTC
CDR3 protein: CASSVTGGGEQYF

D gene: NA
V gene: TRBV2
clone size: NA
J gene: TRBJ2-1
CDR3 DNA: TGTGCCAGCAGTGGCAAGACGGGTCCTCCCGGCAATGAGCAGTTCTTC
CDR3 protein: CASSGKTGPPGNEQFF

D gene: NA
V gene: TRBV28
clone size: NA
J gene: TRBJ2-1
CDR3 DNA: TGTGCCAGCAAACTGCAGAGCTCCTACAATGAGCAGTTCTTC
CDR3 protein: CASKLQSSYNEQFF

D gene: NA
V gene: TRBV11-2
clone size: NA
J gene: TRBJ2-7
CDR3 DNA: TGTGCCAGCAGCTTAGAACCTTCCTCGGAAGAGCAGTACTTC
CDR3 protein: CASSLEPSSEEQYF

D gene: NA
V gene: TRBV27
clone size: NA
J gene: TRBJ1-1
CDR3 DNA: TGTGCCAGCAGTATAGTTGGACACCTTTCGAACACTGAAGCTTTCTTT
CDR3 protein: CASSIVGHLSNTEAFF

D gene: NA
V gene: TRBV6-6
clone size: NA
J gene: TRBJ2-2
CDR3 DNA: TGTGCCAGCAGAGGAGGGGGCTCCGGGGAGCTGTTTTTT
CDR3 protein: CASRGGGSGELFF

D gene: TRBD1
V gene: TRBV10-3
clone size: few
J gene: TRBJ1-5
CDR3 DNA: TGTGCCAGCGGGACAGGGAGCAGCAATCAGCCCCAGCATTTT
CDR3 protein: CASGTGSSNQPQHF

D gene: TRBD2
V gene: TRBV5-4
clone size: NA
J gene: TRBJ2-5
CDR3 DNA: TGTGCCAGCAGAGTGGGACTAGCGGGAGAAGAGACCCAGTACTTC
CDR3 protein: CASRVGLAGEETQYF

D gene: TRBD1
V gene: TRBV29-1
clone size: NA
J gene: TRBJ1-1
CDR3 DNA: TGCAGCGTAGTTCCCGGGACAGGGGAAGCTTTCTTT
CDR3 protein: CSVVPGTGEAFF

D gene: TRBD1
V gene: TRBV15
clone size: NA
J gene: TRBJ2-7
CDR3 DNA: TGTGCCACCAGCAGATCCGACAGGGTCGGTTACGAGCAGTACTTC
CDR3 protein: CATSRSDRVGYEQYF

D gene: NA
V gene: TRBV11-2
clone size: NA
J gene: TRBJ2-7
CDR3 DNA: TGTGCCAGCAGCTTAGTTGCTCAGGGGAGCTACGAGCAGTACTTC
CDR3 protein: CASSLVAQGSYEQYF

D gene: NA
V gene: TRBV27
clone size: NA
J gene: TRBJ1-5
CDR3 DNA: TGTGCCAGCAGTTTATCTTTTTTGGGACCCGATCAGCCCCAGCATTTT
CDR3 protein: CASSLSFLGPDQPQHF

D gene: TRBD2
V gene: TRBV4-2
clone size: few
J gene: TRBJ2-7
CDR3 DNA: TGTGCCAGCAGCCAAGTCTGGTCTAGCGGGTACGAGCAGTACTTC
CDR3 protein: CASSQVWSSGYEQYF

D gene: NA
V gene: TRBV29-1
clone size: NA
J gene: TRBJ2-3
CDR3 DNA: TGCAGCGCCGGCGCCAGCGGACCCACAGATACGCAGTATTTT
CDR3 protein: CSAGASGPTDTQYF

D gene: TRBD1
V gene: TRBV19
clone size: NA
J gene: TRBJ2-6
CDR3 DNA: TGTGCCAGTAGTGGCCGGGACAGGGTATCTGGGGCCAACGTCCTGACTTTC
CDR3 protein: CASSGRDRVSGANVLTF

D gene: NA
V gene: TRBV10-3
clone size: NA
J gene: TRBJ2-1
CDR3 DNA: TGTGCCATCAGTGAGTCGGTTGAGCAGTTCTTC
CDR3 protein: CAISESVEQFF

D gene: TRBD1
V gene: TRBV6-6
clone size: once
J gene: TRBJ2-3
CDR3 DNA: TGTGCCAGCAGTAGGGTCGGACAGGGGATGCCAGATACGCAGTATTTT
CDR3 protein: CASSRVGQGMPDTQYF

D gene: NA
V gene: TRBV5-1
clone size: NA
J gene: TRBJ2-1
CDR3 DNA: TGCGCCAGCAGCTTGGTACTAGAGGGTGAGCAGTTCTTC
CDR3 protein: CASSLVLEGEQFF

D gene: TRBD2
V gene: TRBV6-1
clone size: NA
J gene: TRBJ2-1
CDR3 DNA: TGTGCCAGCAGAGCTAGCGGGAGGAGCAATGAGCAGTTCTTC
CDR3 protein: CASRASGRSNEQFF

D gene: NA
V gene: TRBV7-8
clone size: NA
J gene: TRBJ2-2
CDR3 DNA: TGTGCCAGCCTAAGTCCTGGCGGGGAGCTGTTTTTT
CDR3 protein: CASLSPGGELFF

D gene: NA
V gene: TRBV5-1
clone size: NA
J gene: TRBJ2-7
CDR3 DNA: TGCGCCAGCAGCCCGGGCCGAGCAGGCTACGAGCAGTACTTC
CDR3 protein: CASSPGRAGYEQYF

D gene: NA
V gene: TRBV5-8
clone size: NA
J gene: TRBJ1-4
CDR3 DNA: TGTGCCAGCAGCTTGACGGGAGTCGGAAAACTGTTTTTT
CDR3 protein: CASSLTGVGKLFF

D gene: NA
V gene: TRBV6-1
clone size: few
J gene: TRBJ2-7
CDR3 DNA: TGTGCCAGCACCTTCCCGGGACCCCACTCCTACGAGCAGTACTTC
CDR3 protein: CASTFPGPHSYEQYF

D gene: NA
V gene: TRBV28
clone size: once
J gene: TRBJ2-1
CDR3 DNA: TGTGCCAGCAGTTTACAGGGGGGGGCCGACAATGAGCAGTTCTTC
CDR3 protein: CASSLQGGADNEQFF

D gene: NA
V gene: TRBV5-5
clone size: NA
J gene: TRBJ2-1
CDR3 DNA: TGTGCCAGCAGCCAACAGGGCTCCGACAATGAGCAGTTCTTC
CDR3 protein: CASSQQGSDNEQFF

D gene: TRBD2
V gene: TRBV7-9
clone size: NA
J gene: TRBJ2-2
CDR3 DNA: TGTGCCAGCAGCTCTTGGGGAGTCCGACTAGCGGCGAACACCGGGGAGCTGTTTTTT
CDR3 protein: CASSSWGVRLAANTGELFF

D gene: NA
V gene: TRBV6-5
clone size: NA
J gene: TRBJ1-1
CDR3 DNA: TGTGCCAGCATGATCAGGGCCTACACTGAAGCTTTCTTT
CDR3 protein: CASMIRAYTEAFF

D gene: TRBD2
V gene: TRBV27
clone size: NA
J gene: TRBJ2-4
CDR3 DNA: TGTGCCAGCAGTTTTTCTAGCGGGATAGCCAAAAACATTCAGTACTTC
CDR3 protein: CASSFSSGIAKNIQYF

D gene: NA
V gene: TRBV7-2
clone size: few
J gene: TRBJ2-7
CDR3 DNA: TGTGCCAGCAGCACTGACAAGTTGAGCTCCTACGAGCAGTACTTC
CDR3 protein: CASSTDKLSSYEQYF

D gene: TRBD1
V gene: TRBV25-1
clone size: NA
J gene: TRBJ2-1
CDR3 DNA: TGTGCCAGCCAAAAAAGGACAGGGAATGAGCAGTTCTTC
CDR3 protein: CASQKRTGNEQFF

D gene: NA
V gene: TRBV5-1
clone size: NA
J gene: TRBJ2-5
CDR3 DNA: TGCGCCAGCAGCCGGACGGAGACCCAGTACTTC
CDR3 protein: CASSRTETQYF

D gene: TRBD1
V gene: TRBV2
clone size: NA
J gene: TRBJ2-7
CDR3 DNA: TGTGCCAGCAGTGTATTGGCAGGGGGCAACGAGCAGTACTTC
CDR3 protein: CASSVLAGGNEQYF

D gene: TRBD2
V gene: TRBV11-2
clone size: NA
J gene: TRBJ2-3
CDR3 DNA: TGTGCCAGTCAGGCTAGCGGGACAGATACGCAGTATTTT
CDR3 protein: CASQASGTDTQYF

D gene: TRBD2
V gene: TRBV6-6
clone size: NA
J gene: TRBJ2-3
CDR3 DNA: TGTGCCAGCAGTTACGGGACTATCACAGATACGCAGTATTTT
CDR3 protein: CASSYGTITDTQYF

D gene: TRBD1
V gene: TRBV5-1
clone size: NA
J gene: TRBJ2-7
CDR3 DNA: TGCGCCAGCAGCCTAAGGACAGGGGGAACGGGCGAGCAGTACTTC
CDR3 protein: CASSLRTGGTGEQYF

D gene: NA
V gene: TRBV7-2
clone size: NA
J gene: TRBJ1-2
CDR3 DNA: TGTGCCAGCAGCTTAGAGGTCAGGAATCAATATGGCTACACCTTC
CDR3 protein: CASSLEVRNQYGYTF

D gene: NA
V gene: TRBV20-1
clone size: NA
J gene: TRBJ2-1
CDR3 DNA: TGCAGTGCGGGCCAACGTGAGCAGTTCTTC
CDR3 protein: CSAGQREQFF

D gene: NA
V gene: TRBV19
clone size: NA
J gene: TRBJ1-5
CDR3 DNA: TGTGCCAGTAGTAGCCCTCAGGGTACCAATCAGCCCCAGCATTTT
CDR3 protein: CASSSPQGTNQPQHF

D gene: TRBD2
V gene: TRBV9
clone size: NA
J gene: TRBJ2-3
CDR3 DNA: TGTGCCAGCAGCCACATCCCCGGGAGGGCCGAAGATACGCAGTATTTT
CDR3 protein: CASSHIPGRAEDTQYF